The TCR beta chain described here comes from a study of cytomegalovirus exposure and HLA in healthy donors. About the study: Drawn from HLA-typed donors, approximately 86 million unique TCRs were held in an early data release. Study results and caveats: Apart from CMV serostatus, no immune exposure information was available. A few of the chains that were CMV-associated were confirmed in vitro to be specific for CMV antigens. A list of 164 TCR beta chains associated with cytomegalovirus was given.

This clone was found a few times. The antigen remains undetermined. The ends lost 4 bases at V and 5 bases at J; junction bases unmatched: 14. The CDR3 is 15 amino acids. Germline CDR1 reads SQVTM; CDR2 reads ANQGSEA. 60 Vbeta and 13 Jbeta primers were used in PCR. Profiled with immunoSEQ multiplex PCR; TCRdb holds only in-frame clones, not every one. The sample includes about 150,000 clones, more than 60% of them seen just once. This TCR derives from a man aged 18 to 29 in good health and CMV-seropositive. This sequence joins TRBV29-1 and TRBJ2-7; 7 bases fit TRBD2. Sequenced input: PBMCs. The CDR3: CSVGSGGSVRHEQYF. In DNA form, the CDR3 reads TGCAGCGTTGGTTCTGGCGGGAGCGTCCGCCACGAGCAGTACTTC.